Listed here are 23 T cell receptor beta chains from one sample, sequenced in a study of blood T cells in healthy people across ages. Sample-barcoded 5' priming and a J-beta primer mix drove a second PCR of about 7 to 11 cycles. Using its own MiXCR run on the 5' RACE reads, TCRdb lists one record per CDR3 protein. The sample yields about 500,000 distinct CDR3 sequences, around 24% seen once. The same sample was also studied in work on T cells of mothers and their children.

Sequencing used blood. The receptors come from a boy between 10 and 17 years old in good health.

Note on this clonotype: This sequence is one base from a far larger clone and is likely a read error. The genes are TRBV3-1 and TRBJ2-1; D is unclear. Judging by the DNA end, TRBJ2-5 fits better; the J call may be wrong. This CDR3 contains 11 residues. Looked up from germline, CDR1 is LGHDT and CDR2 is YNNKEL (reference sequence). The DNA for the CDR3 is TGTACCAGCAGCCAAGGGGAGACCCAGTACTTC. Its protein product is CTSSQGETQYF.

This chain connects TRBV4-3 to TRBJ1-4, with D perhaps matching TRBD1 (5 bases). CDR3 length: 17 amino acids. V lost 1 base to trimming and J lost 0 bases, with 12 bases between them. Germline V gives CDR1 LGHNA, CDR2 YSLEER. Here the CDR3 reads CASSQGQTLATNEKLFF. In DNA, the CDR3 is TGCGCCAGCAGCCAAGGACAGACCCTAGCAACTAATGAAAAACTGTTTTTT.

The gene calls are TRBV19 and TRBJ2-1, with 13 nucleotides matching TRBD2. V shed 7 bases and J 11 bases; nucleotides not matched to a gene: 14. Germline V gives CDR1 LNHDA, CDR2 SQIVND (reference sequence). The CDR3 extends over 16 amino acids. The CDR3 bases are TGTGCCAGTATTTCCCAGGAGGGACTAGCGGGATCGCAGCAGTTCTTC. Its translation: CASISQEGLAGSQQFF.

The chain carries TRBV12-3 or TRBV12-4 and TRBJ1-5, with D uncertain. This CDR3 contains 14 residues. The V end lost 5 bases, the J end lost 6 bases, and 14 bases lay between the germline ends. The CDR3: CASSRGSGSQPQHF. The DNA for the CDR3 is TGTGCCAGCAGTCGAGGTTCGGGGAGTCAGCCCCAGCATTTT.

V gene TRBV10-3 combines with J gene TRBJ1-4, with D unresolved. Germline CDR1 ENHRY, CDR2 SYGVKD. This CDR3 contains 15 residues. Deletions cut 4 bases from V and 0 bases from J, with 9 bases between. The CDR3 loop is CAISVDTSTNEKLFF. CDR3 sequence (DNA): TGTGCCATCAGTGTAGACACCTCAACTAATGAAAAACTGTTTTTT.

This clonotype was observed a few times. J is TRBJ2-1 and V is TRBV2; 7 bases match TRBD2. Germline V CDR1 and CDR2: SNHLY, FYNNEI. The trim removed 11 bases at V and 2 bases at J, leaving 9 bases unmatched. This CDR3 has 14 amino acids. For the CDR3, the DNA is TGTGCCCCGGGCCGCGGGGGTACCTACAATGAGCAGTTCTTC. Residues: CAPGRGGTYNEQFF.

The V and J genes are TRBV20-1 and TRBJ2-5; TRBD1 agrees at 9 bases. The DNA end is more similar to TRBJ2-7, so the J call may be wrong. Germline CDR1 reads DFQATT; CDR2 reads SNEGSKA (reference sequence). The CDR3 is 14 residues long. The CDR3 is CSARPGQGVYEQYF. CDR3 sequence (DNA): TGCAGTGCTCGACCGGGACAGGGAGTCTACGAGCAGTACTTC.

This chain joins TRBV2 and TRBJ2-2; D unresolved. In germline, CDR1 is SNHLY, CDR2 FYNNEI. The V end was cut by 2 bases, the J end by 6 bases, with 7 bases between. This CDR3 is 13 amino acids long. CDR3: CASSESTAGELFF. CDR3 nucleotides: TGTGCCAGCAGTGAAAGCACGGCCGGGGAGCTGTTTTTT.

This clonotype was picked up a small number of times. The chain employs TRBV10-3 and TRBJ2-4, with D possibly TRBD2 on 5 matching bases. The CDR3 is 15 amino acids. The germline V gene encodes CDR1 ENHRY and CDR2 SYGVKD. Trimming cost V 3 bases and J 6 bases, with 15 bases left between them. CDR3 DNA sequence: TGTGCCATCAGTGAACGTCGGGGTAAAATAAACATTCAGTACTTC. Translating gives CAISERRGKINIQYF.

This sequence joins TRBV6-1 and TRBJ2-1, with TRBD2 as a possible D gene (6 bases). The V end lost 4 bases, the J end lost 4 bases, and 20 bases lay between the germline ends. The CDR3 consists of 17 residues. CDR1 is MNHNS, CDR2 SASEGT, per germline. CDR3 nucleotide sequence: TGTGCCAGCAGTGCTCGACCCGGAGGGAATAGGTACAATGAGCAGTTCTTC. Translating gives CASSARPGGNRYNEQFF.

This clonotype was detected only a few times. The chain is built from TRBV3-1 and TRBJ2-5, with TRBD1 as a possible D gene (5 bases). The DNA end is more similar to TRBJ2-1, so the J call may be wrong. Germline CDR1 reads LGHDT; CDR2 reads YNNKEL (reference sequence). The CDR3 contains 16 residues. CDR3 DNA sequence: TGTGCCAGCAGCCAAGGGAAGGGGTTAGGGTCCAATGAGCAGTTCTTC. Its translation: CASSQGKGLGSNEQFF.

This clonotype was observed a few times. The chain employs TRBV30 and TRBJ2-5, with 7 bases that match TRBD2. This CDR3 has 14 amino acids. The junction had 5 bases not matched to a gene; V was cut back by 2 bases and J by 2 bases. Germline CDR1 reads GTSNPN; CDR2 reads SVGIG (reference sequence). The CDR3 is CAWSFTSVQETQYF. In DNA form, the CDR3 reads TGTGCCTGGAGTTTCACTAGCGTTCAAGAGACCCAGTACTTC.

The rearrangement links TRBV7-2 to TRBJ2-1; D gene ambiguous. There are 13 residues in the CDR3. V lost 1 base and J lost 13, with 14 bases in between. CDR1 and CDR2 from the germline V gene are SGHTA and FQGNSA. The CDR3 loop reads CASSLDSASYQFF. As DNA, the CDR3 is TGTGCCAGCAGCTTAGATTCGGCGTCCTATCAGTTCTTC.

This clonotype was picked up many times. CDR3 loop: CSVMGGRFYEQYF. In DNA, the CDR3 is TGCAGCGTGATGGGGGGGCGATTCTACGAGCAGTACTTC. This rearrangement joins TRBV29-1 to TRBJ2-7, with a possible D match to TRBD2 (7 bases). Per germline, CDR1 SQVTM and CDR2 ANQGSEA. This CDR3 contains 13 residues. V lost 6 bases, J lost 3 bases, and 15 bases lay in between.

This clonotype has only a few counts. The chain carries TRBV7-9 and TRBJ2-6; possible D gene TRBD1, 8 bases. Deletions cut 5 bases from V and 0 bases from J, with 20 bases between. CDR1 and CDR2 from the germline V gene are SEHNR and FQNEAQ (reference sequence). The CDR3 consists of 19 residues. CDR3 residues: CASSPQRGQAVSGANVLTF. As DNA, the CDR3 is TGTGCCAGCAGCCCCCAGCGGGGACAGGCTGTCTCTGGGGCCAACGTCCTGACTTTC.

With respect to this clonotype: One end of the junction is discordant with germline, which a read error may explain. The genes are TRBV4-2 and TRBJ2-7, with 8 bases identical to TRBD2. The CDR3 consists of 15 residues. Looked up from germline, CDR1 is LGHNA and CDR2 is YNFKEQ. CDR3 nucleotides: TGTGCCAGTAGCCAAGAGACTAGCGTCACCTACGAGCAGTACTTC. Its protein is CASSQETSVTYEQYF.

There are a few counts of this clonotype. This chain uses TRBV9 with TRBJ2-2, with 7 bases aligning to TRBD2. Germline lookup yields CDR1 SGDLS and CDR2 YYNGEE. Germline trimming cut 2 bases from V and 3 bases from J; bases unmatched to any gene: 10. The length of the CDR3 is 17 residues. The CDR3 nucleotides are TGTGCCAGCAGCGTTGCACTTAGCGGGTCCGACACCGGGGAGCTGTTTTTT. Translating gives CASSVALSGSDTGELFF.

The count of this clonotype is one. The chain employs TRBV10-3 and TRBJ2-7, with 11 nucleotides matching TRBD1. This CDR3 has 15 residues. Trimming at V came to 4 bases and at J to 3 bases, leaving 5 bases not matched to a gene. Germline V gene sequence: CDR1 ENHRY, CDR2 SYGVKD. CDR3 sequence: CAISGPGTGGYEQYF. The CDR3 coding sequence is TGTGCCATCAGTGGCCCCGGGACAGGGGGCTACGAGCAGTACTTC.

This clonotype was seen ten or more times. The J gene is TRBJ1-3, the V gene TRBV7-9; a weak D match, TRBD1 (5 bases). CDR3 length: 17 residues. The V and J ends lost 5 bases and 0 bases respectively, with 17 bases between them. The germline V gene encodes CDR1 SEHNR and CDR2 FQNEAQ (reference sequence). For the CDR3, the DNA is TGTGCCAGCAGCCCTAAACGCTTGGGGGACTCTGGAAACACCATATATTTT. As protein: CASSPKRLGDSGNTIYF.

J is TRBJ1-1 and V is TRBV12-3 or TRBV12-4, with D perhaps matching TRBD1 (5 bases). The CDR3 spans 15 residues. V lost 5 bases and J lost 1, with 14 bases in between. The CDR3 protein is CASSEPGTENTEAFF. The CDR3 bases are TGTGCCAGCAGTGAACCCGGGACGGAGAACACTGAAGCTTTCTTT.

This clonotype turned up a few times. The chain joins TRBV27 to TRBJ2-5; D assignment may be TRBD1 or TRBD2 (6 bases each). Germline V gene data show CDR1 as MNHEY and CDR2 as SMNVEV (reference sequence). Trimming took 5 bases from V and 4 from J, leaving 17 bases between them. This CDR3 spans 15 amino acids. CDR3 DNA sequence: TGTGCCAGCAGTCCTCGGGCTAGGGGGGTAGAGACCCAGTACTTC. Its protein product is CASSPRARGVETQYF.

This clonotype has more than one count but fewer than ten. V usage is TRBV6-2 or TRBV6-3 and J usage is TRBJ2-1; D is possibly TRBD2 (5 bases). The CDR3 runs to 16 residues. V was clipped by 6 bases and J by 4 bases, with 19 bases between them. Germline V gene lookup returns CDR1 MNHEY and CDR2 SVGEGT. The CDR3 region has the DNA TGTGCCAGCAGGGGTGGTCGTCTAGCTGCGTACAATGAGCAGTTCTTC. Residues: CASRGGRLAAYNEQFF.

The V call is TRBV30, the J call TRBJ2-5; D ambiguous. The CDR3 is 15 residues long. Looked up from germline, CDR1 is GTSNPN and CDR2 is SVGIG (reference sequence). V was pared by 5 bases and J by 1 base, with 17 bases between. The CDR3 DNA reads TGTGCCTGGTCCTCCGAACCCAGCTCCCAAGAGACCCAGTACTTC. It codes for CAWSSEPSSQETQYF.